These T cell receptor beta chains were read from a single sample in a study of shared clonotypes between healthy human individuals. Profiled with immunoSEQ multiplex PCR; TCRdb holds only in-frame clones, not every one. Of about 2.1 million clones listed, about 93% are singletons. Sequencing input: naive CD8+ T cells from PBMCs. The receptors derive from a man between 18 and 35 years old in good health. Some clones in this sample may be carry-over from other donors' samples. Both conserved end residues are part of each CDR3. Fields, in order: V gene, J gene, CDR3 length, clone size, D gene, CDR3 DNA, CDR3 protein. A D gene is named only where the DNA matches it firmly. For some rows the clone size is stated as once, few or many, or as a class when expanded; others skip it.

>TRBV2|TRBJ2-3|17|once|TRBD2
TGTGCCAGCAGTGATAACGGACTAGCGGTACTCACAGATACGCAGTATTTT
CASSDNGLAVLTDTQYF
>TRBV7-8|TRBJ2-7|15|once|.
TGTGTCAGCAGCTTAGCCTGGGACGGCTCCTACGAGCAGTACTTC
CVSSLAWDGSYEQYF
>TRBV7-9|TRBJ1-2|13|.|.
TGTGCCAGCAGCTTAGGTCAGGTGGGGGGCTACACCTTC
CASSLGQVGGYTF
>TRBV7-9|TRBJ2-1|14|.|TRBD2
TGTGCCAGCAGCTTAGGGGGACTAGTCTTTGAGCAGTTCTTC
CASSLGGLVFEQFF
>TRBV4-1|TRBJ2-7|14|.|.
TGCGCCAGCAGCCAAGGAGGGAAGAGGGGCGAGCAGTACTTC
CASSQGGKRGEQYF
>TRBV28|TRBJ2-5|16|.|.
TGTGCCAGCAACCTCAAGGTGGGGTCGTACCAAGAGACCCAGTACTTC
CASNLKVGSYQETQYF
>TRBV6-5|TRBJ2-7|16|.|TRBD1
TGTGCCAGCAGTTATTCGACAGGGGAGAGCTCCTACGAGCAGTACTTC
CASSYSTGESSYEQYF
>TRBV19|TRBJ2-6|17|.|TRBD2
TGTGCCAGTAGTTGGGGGGAGGGCTCAATTGGGGCCAACGTCCTGACTTTC
CASSWGEGSIGANVLTF
>TRBV4-3|TRBJ2-1|16|.|.
TGCGCCAGCAGCCAAGAACGGCGGACGCATTACAATGAGCAGTTCTTC
CASSQERRTHYNEQFF
>TRBV5-6|TRBJ2-1|15|.|.
TGTGCCAGCAGCTCCTTTTGGGGGGGCAGGGATGAGCAGTTCTTC
CASSSFWGGRDEQFF
>TRBV5-1|TRBJ2-1|16|.|TRBD2
TGCGCCAGCAGCTTGGGAGCGGGAGCGCGGTACAATGAGCAGTTCTTC
CASSLGAGARYNEQFF
>TRBV27|TRBJ2-2|12|.|.
TGTGCCAGCAGGATCGGGGCCGGGGAGCTGTTTTTT
CASRIGAGELFF